These 15 T cell receptor beta chains were all obtained from the same sample, sequenced in a study of blood T cell repertoires in COVID-19. Generated by immunoSEQ multiplex PCR, the TCRdb table keeps only in-frame clones and is missing some. The sample has about 150,000 clones; 84% are singletons. The specimen was peripheral blood. These receptors originate from a man aged 25-45 years with COVID-19, enrolled during active disease.

V gene TRBV12-3 or TRBV12-4 combines with J gene TRBJ2-2; TRBD1 agrees at 8 bases. The CDR3 totals 12 residues. J gave up 13 bases and V 9 bases, and 10 bases lay outside the gene matches. This CDR3 reads CASTLGQGVLFF. As DNA, the CDR3 is TGTGCCAGTACCTTAGGACAGGGCGTGCTGTTTTTT.

This clone showed up just a few times. The chain links TRBV2 to TRBJ1-5, with TRBD1 identical over 8 bases. Looked up from germline, CDR1 is SNHLY and CDR2 is FYNNEI. With 6 bases clipped from V and 3 bases from J, the junction kept 1 base outside the gene matches. The length of the CDR3 is 13 residues. CDR3 loop: CASRDRANQPQHF. The CDR3 DNA sequence: TGTGCCAGCAGGGACAGGGCCAATCAGCCCCAGCATTTT. Full variable domain (missing parts from reference TRBV2 and TRBJ1-5): EPEVTQTPSHQVTQMGQEVILRCVPISNHLYFYWYRQILGQKVEFLVSFYNNEISEKSEIFDDQFSVERPDGSNFTLKIRSTKLEDSAMYFCASRDRANQPQHFGDGTRLSIL.

The chain employs TRBV19 and TRBJ2-5; no firm D call. The CDR3 totals 13 residues. The germline CDR1 and CDR2 sequences are LNHDA and SQIVND (reference sequence). V lost 4 bases and J 5 bases, leaving 11 bases between the germline ends. The CDR3 region has the DNA TGTGCCAGTAGTACGGTCCGCGGCGAGACCCAGTACTTC. Encoded protein: CASSTVRGETQYF.

This clone was observed a single time. The V call is TRBV24-1, the J call TRBJ2-1; 7 bases align to TRBD2. The J segment lost 4 bases and the V segment lost 5 bases, leaving 4 bases of the junction unmatched. The germline CDR1 and CDR2 sequences are KGHDR and SFDVKD. This CDR3 has 14 residues. CDR3 loop: CATSGGRGYNEQFF. Here the CDR3 DNA reads TGTGCCACCAGTGGCGGGAGAGGGTACAATGAGCAGTTCTTC.

The V and J genes are TRBV3-1 (or the pseudogene TRBV3-2) and TRBJ2-7; 8 nucleotides align to TRBD2. This CDR3 comprises 16 residues. Germline loops: CDR1 LGHDT, CDR2 YNNKEL (reference sequence). V dropped 4 bases and J dropped 3; count of bases not matched to a gene: 11. CDR3 DNA: TGTGCCAGCAGCCGTACTCCGGGGGCGGGGGGCTACGAGCAGTACTTC. This translates into CASSRTPGAGGYEQYF.

The chain carries TRBV27 and TRBJ2-1, with TRBD2 matching 8 bases. CDR3 length: 16 amino acids. Germline V gives CDR1 MNHEY, CDR2 SMNVEV (reference sequence). V dropped 5 bases and J dropped 13; count of bases not matched to a gene: 19. Here the CDR3 reads CASSQGPSGSLAHQFF. The CDR3 DNA reads as TGTGCCAGCAGTCAAGGCCCCAGCGGGAGCTTAGCCCACCAGTTCTTC.

V is TRBV14 and J is TRBJ1-3; no reliable D call. Germline CDR1 SGHDN, CDR2 FVKESK. The CDR3 totals 13 residues. Trimming pared 1 base from V and 4 bases from J, leaving 5 bases between. CDR3 amino acids: CASSQVLGNTIYF. CDR3 DNA sequence: TGTGCCAGCAGCCAAGTGCTAGGAAACACCATATATTTT.

This chain links TRBV27 with TRBJ1-3; 12 bases fit TRBD1. This CDR3 is built from 17 residues. Germline V gene lookup returns CDR1 MNHEY and CDR2 SMNVEV (reference sequence). The ends lost 6 bases at V and 4 bases at J; junction bases unmatched: 10. The CDR3 sequence: CASRVRGTGGPGNTIYF. CDR3 DNA sequence: TGTGCCAGCAGGGTACGCGGGACAGGGGGCCCCGGAAACACCATATATTTT.

The chain carries TRBV3-1 (or the pseudogene TRBV3-2) and TRBJ1-3; D gene uncertain. Germline CDR1 is LGHDT and CDR2 is YNNKEL (reference sequence). The V end lost 0 bases, the J end lost 0 bases, and 9 bases lay between the germline ends. The CDR3 is 16 amino acids. The CDR3 is CASSQDQINSGNTIYF. CDR3 sequence (DNA): TGTGCCAGCAGCCAAGACCAGATTAACTCTGGAAACACCATATATTTT.

The chain couples TRBV6-5 to TRBJ2-7; no clear D. V gave up 4 bases and J gave up 3 bases, with 13 bases separating them. This CDR3 is built from 14 residues. Germline CDR1 MNHEY, CDR2 SVGAGI. In DNA, the CDR3 is TGTGCCAGCAGTTTACCTGCGACGGGCTACGAGCAGTACTTC. Translated: CASSLPATGYEQYF.

Remarks on this clone: Because the CDR3's place on the DNA is in doubt, the DNA is left out and the CDR3 is given as listed by TCRdb. The chain is built from TRBV21-1 and TRBJ1-6; TRBD1, the D gene given by the table, was not confirmed from the DNA. TRBV21-1 is classified as a pseudogene. The CDR3 sequence runs 15 residues, both termini included. CDR3 residues: CASTFWGRGNSPLHF.

The V and J genes are TRBV10-1 and TRBJ2-5; D is perhaps TRBD2 (6 bases). The length of the CDR3 is 15 residues. Germline V gene lookup returns CDR1 WNHNN and CDR2 SYGVQD (reference sequence). V dropped 3 bases and J dropped 0 bases, with 11 bases sitting between them. The CDR3 DNA sequence: TGCGCCAGCAGTGATAGGTGGAGGGACCAAGAGACCCAGTACTTC. This codes for CASSDRWRDQETQYF.

The chain links TRBV9 to TRBJ2-3; 10 nucleotides line up with TRBD1. Germline CDR1 SGDLS, CDR2 YYNGEE. This CDR3 contains 19 residues. The J segment lost 4 bases and the V segment lost 4 bases, leaving 18 bases of the junction unmatched. The CDR3 spells CASSHSRFPGQGIADTQYF. The CDR3 DNA reads as TGTGCCAGCAGCCACAGTCGGTTCCCGGGACAGGGGATCGCAGATACGCAGTATTTT.

The CDR3 region has the DNA TGTGCCAGCAGCCCCGGGTCCCTCCCGAACGACGAGCAGTACTTC. Protein sequence: CASSPGSLPNDEQYF. The chain is built from TRBV5-8 and TRBJ2-7; D is unresolved. V was trimmed by 4 bases and J by 5 bases, leaving 19 bases between them. Germline assignment: CDR1 SGHTS and CDR2 YDEGEE. This CDR3 is built from 15 residues.

This chain joins TRBV20-1 and TRBJ1-2, with 7 bases matching TRBD1. V was clipped by 6 bases and J by 7 bases; unmatched bases: 5. Germline V gene data show CDR1 as DFQATT and CDR2 as SNEGSKA (reference sequence). This CDR3 has 11 amino acids. CDR3: CSARQGSGYTF. Here the CDR3 DNA reads TGCAGTGCGAGACAGGGCTCTGGCTACACCTTC.